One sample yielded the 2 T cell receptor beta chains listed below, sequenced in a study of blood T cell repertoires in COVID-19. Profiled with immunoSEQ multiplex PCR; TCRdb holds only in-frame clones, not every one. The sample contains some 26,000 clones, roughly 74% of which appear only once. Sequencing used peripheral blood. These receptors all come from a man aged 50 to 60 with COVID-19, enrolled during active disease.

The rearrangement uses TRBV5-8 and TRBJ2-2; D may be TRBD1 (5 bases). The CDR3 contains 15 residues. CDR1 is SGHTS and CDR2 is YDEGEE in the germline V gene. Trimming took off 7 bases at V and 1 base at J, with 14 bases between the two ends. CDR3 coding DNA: TGTGCCAGCCCGACCCTGACAGTGAACACCGGGGAGCTGTTTTTT. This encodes CASPTLTVNTGELFF.

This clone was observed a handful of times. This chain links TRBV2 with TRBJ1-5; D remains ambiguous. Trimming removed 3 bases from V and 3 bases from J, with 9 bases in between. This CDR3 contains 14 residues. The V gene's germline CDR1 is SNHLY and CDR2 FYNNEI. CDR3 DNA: TGTGCCAGCAGTGAGAGTCTGATCAATCAGCCCCAGCATTTT. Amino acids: CASSESLINQPQHF.